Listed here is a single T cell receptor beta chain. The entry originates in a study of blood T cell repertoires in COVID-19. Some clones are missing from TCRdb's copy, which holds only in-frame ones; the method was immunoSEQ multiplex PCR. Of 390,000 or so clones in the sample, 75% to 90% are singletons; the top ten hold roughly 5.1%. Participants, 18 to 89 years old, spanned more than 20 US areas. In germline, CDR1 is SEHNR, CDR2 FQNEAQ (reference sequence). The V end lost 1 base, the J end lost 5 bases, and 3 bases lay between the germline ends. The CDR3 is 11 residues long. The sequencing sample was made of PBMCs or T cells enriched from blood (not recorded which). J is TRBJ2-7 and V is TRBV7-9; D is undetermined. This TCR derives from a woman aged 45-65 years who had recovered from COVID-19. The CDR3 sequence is CASSLVDEQYF. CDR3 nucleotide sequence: TGTGCCAGCAGCTTAGTCGACGAGCAGTACTTC.